Listed below are T cell receptor beta chains from one sample, sequenced in a study of cytotoxic CD8 clonotypes in ibrutinib-treated CLL. Generated by immunoSEQ multiplex PCR, the TCRdb table keeps only in-frame clones and is missing some. The table lists 150,000 or so clones, over 75% of them singletons. The material sequenced was PBMCs, taken after 36 months of ibrutinib treatment. The receptor source for this set is a human donor with chronic lymphocytic leukemia. The CDR3 runs from the conserved cysteine through the conserved F or W. D genes are given only for firm matches. Expanded clones get a size class; other rows say once, few or many, or leave the size out.

D gene: TRBD2; V gene: TRBV6-1; clone size: -; CDR3 length: 15; J gene: TRBJ2-7; CDR3 protein: CASRPLAGVAYEQYF; CDR3 DNA: TGTGCCAGCAGACCGCTAGCGGGAGTGGCCTACGAGCAGTACTTC
D gene: -; V gene: TRBV7-9; clone size: -; CDR3 length: 17; J gene: TRBJ1-3; CDR3 protein: CASSLRGQMRSGNTIYF; CDR3 DNA: TGTGCCAGCAGCCTCCGGGGGCAGATGAGATCAGGAAACACCATATATTTT
D gene: TRBD2; V gene: TRBV7-7; clone size: -; CDR3 length: 12; J gene: TRBJ2-1; CDR3 protein: CASSHLAGDQFF; CDR3 DNA: TGTGCCAGCAGCCACCTAGCGGGAGACCAGTTCTTC
D gene: -; V gene: TRBV5-4; clone size: -; CDR3 length: 13; J gene: TRBJ2-5; CDR3 protein: CASSLAGGETQYF; CDR3 DNA: TGTGCCAGCAGCTTGGCCGGAGGGGAGACCCAGTACTTC
D gene: -; V gene: TRBV7-3; clone size: -; CDR3 length: 13; J gene: TRBJ1-2; CDR3 protein: CASSRQGEGGYTF; CDR3 DNA: TGTGCCAGCAGCCGGCAGGGAGAAGGAGGCTACACCTTC
D gene: -; V gene: TRBV11-3; clone size: -; CDR3 length: 12; J gene: TRBJ2-3; CDR3 protein: CASSVRSDTQYF; CDR3 DNA: TGTGCCAGCAGTGTGCGCTCCGATACGCAGTATTTT
D gene: TRBD2; V gene: TRBV4-2; clone size: few; CDR3 length: 18; J gene: TRBJ2-1; CDR3 protein: CASSQGLAGGGSYNEQFF; CDR3 DNA: TGTGCCAGCAGCCAAGGCCTAGCGGGGGGAGGGTCCTACAATGAGCAGTTCTTC
D gene: TRBD1; V gene: TRBV28; clone size: -; CDR3 length: 15; J gene: TRBJ2-7; CDR3 protein: CASSFPQGAVNEQYF; CDR3 DNA: TGTGCCAGCAGTTTCCCACAGGGGGCCGTCAACGAGCAGTACTTC
D gene: -; V gene: TRBV5-5; clone size: -; CDR3 length: 15; J gene: TRBJ1-5; CDR3 protein: CASSPTDYSNQPQHF; CDR3 DNA: TGTGCCAGCAGCCCGACCGATTATAGCAATCAGCCCCAGCATTTT
D gene: -; V gene: TRBV29-1; clone size: -; CDR3 length: 13; J gene: TRBJ2-1; CDR3 protein: CSVEQSSYNEQFF; CDR3 DNA: TGCAGCGTTGAACAAAGCTCCTACAATGAGCAGTTCTTC
D gene: -; V gene: TRBV19; clone size: once; CDR3 length: 11; J gene: TRBJ2-1; CDR3 protein: CASSPGNEQFF; CDR3 DNA: TGTGCCAGTAGTCCGGGCAATGAGCAGTTCTTC
D gene: -; V gene: TRBV27; clone size: few; CDR3 length: 13; J gene: TRBJ2-7; CDR3 protein: CASSFGPRWEQYF; CDR3 DNA: TGTGCCAGCAGTTTTGGTCCGCGTTGGGAGCAGTACTTC
D gene: -; V gene: TRBV2; clone size: -; CDR3 length: 14; J gene: TRBJ2-5; CDR3 protein: CASRPGTYGETQYF; CDR3 DNA: TGTGCCAGCAGACCCGGGACCTATGGAGAGACCCAGTACTTC
D gene: -; V gene: TRBV11-2; clone size: -; CDR3 length: 14; J gene: TRBJ2-1; CDR3 protein: CASSPIRRYNEQFF; CDR3 DNA: TGTGCCAGCAGTCCCATCCGAAGGTACAATGAGCAGTTCTTC
D gene: TRBD2; V gene: TRBV19; clone size: -; CDR3 length: 20; J gene: TRBJ2-3; CDR3 protein: CASTRRELAGAVGHTDTQYF; CDR3 DNA: TGTGCCAGTACCCGGCGGGAGCTAGCGGGGGCCGTCGGACACACAGATACGCAGTATTTT
D gene: -; V gene: TRBV30; clone size: -; CDR3 length: 13; J gene: TRBJ2-4; CDR3 protein: CAWIAQGKNIQYF; CDR3 DNA: TGTGCCTGGATCGCCCAGGGGAAAAACATTCAGTACTTC
D gene: TRBD1; V gene: TRBV28; clone size: -; CDR3 length: 13; J gene: TRBJ1-2; CDR3 protein: CASRRTGEGGYTF; CDR3 DNA: TGTGCCAGCAGACGGACAGGGGAAGGTGGCTACACCTTC
D gene: -; V gene: TRBV27; clone size: -; CDR3 length: 15; J gene: TRBJ2-1; CDR3 protein: CASSSSGVGYNEQFF; CDR3 DNA: TGTGCCAGCAGTTCGTCAGGGGTAGGCTACAATGAGCAGTTCTTC
D gene: -; V gene: TRBV6-5; clone size: -; CDR3 length: 13; J gene: TRBJ2-1; CDR3 protein: CASSFGPYNEQFF; CDR3 DNA: TGTGCCAGCAGTTTCGGCCCCTACAATGAGCAGTTCTTC
D gene: -; V gene: TRBV30; clone size: once; CDR3 length: 13; J gene: TRBJ2-5; CDR3 protein: CAWSVPNQETQYF; CDR3 DNA: TGTGCCTGGAGTGTTCCAAACCAAGAGACCCAGTACTTC
D gene: -; V gene: TRBV9; clone size: -; CDR3 length: 15; J gene: TRBJ2-2; CDR3 protein: CASSVGGQNTGELFF; CDR3 DNA: TGTGCCAGCAGCGTAGGGGGGCAGAACACCGGGGAGCTGTTTTTT
D gene: -; V gene: TRBV6-1; clone size: -; CDR3 length: 13; J gene: TRBJ1-3; CDR3 protein: CASSERYGNTIYF; CDR3 DNA: TGTGCCAGCAGTGAACGATACGGGAACACCATATATTTT
D gene: -; V gene: TRBV15; clone size: -; CDR3 length: 15; J gene: TRBJ1-3; CDR3 protein: CATSRDLGSGNTIYF; CDR3 DNA: TGTGCCACCAGCAGAGATCTGGGCAGCGGAAACACCATATATTTT
D gene: TRBD1; V gene: TRBV29-1; clone size: once; CDR3 length: 13; J gene: TRBJ2-7; CDR3 protein: CSVEYQGASEQYF; CDR3 DNA: TGCAGCGTTGAATACCAGGGGGCCAGCGAGCAGTACTTC
D gene: TRBD2; V gene: TRBV6-6; clone size: -; CDR3 length: 14; J gene: TRBJ2-7; CDR3 protein: CASSWLAVKYEQYF; CDR3 DNA: TGTGCCAGCAGTTGGCTAGCGGTGAAGTACGAGCAGTACTTC
D gene: TRBD1; V gene: TRBV5-1; clone size: -; CDR3 length: 15; J gene: TRBJ1-2; CDR3 protein: CASNPTGSPNYGYTF; CDR3 DNA: TGCGCCAGCAACCCGACAGGGTCACCAAACTATGGCTACACCTTC
D gene: -; V gene: TRBV9; clone size: -; CDR3 length: 15; J gene: TRBJ1-4; CDR3 protein: CASSPHTGTNEKLFF; CDR3 DNA: TGTGCCAGCAGCCCGCACACTGGAACTAATGAAAAACTGTTTTTT
D gene: TRBD2; V gene: TRBV7-3; clone size: -; CDR3 length: 15; J gene: TRBJ2-1; CDR3 protein: CASRQTSGGLNEQFF; CDR3 DNA: TGTGCCAGCAGACAGACTAGCGGGGGGCTAAATGAGCAGTTCTTC
D gene: -; V gene: TRBV9; clone size: -; CDR3 length: 15; J gene: TRBJ2-2; CDR3 protein: CASSGRAKGTGELFF; CDR3 DNA: TGTGCCAGCAGCGGCCGGGCCAAAGGCACCGGGGAGCTGTTTTTT
D gene: TRBD2; V gene: TRBV30; clone size: -; CDR3 length: 13; J gene: TRBJ2-1; CDR3 protein: CAWSALAGNEQFF; CDR3 DNA: TGTGCCTGGAGTGCCCTAGCGGGAAATGAGCAGTTCTTC
D gene: -; V gene: TRBV7-9; clone size: -; CDR3 length: 14; J gene: TRBJ2-7; CDR3 protein: CASSSGLTAGEQYF; CDR3 DNA: TGTGCCAGCAGCTCTGGCCTGACAGCTGGCGAGCAGTACTTC
D gene: -; V gene: TRBV7-7; clone size: once; CDR3 length: 14; J gene: TRBJ2-5; CDR3 protein: CASSIRAAEKTQYF; CDR3 DNA: TGTGCCAGCAGCATCCGGGCTGCGGAAAAGACCCAGTACTTC
D gene: TRBD1; V gene: TRBV2; clone size: -; CDR3 length: 14; J gene: TRBJ2-7; CDR3 protein: CASNKGQGVGEQYF; CDR3 DNA: TGTGCCAGCAATAAGGGACAGGGTGTGGGTGAGCAGTACTTC
D gene: -; V gene: TRBV11-2; clone size: -; CDR3 length: 15; J gene: TRBJ2-7; CDR3 protein: CASSPRGRSSYEQYF; CDR3 DNA: TGTGCCAGCAGCCCTCGAGGGAGGAGCTCCTACGAGCAGTACTTC
D gene: -; V gene: TRBV6-1; clone size: few; CDR3 length: 14; J gene: TRBJ2-7; CDR3 protein: CASSEWTRDYEQYF; CDR3 DNA: TGTGCCAGCAGTGAATGGACTCGGGACTACGAGCAGTACTTC
D gene: -; V gene: TRBV23-1; clone size: -; CDR3 length: 15; J gene: TRBJ2-7; CDR3 protein: CASSQWGLSSYEQYF; CDR3 DNA: TGCGCCAGCAGTCAATGGGGACTGAGCTCCTACGAGCAGTACTTC
D gene: -; V gene: TRBV30; clone size: -; CDR3 length: 14; J gene: TRBJ2-3; CDR3 protein: CAWSPTTSTDTQYF; CDR3 DNA: TGTGCCTGGAGTCCCACAACTAGCACAGATACGCAGTATTTT
D gene: TRBD2; V gene: TRBV29-1; clone size: -; CDR3 length: 14; J gene: TRBJ2-1; CDR3 protein: CSVEFPSGSFEQFF; CDR3 DNA: TGCAGCGTTGAATTCCCTAGCGGGAGTTTTGAGCAGTTCTTC
D gene: -; V gene: TRBV12-5; clone size: -; CDR3 length: 13; J gene: TRBJ1-2; CDR3 protein: CASGLAHNYGYTF; CDR3 DNA: TGTGCTAGTGGTTTGGCGCATAACTATGGCTACACCTTC
D gene: -; V gene: TRBV29-1; clone size: -; CDR3 length: 14; J gene: TRBJ1-1; CDR3 protein: CSASWSLGNTEAFF; CDR3 DNA: TGCAGCGCCTCCTGGTCCTTGGGGAACACTGAAGCTTTCTTT
D gene: -; V gene: TRBV6-1; clone size: -; CDR3 length: 14; J gene: TRBJ1-5; CDR3 protein: CASKGATSNQPQHF; CDR3 DNA: TGTGCCAGCAAAGGTGCGACATCTAATCAGCCCCAGCATTTT
D gene: -; V gene: TRBV28; clone size: few; CDR3 length: 15; J gene: TRBJ1-6; CDR3 protein: CASSFQSSYNSPLHF; CDR3 DNA: TGTGCCAGCAGTTTCCAGAGCTCCTATAATTCACCCCTCCACTTT
D gene: -; V gene: TRBV5-6; clone size: -; CDR3 length: 12; J gene: TRBJ2-3; CDR3 protein: CASSPSTDTQYF; CDR3 DNA: TGTGCCAGCAGCCCGAGCACAGATACGCAGTATTTT
D gene: -; V gene: TRBV28; clone size: -; CDR3 length: 16; J gene: TRBJ1-5; CDR3 protein: CASSFSGNRRNQPQHF; CDR3 DNA: TGTGCCAGCAGTTTCAGTGGGAACAGGAGAAATCAGCCCCAGCATTTT
D gene: TRBD2; V gene: TRBV28; clone size: once; CDR3 length: 17; J gene: TRBJ2-3; CDR3 protein: CASSSPAAGGHGDTQYF; CDR3 DNA: TGTGCCAGCAGTTCCCCCGCGGCGGGGGGGCATGGAGATACGCAGTATTTT
D gene: TRBD1; V gene: TRBV9; clone size: -; CDR3 length: 17; J gene: TRBJ1-3; CDR3 protein: CASSVATGTGTGNTIYF; CDR3 DNA: TGTGCCAGCAGCGTAGCTACCGGGACAGGCACTGGAAACACCATATATTTT
D gene: TRBD1; V gene: TRBV7-3; clone size: -; CDR3 length: 16; J gene: TRBJ2-3; CDR3 protein: CASSPLTGVGTDTQYF; CDR3 DNA: TGTGCCAGCAGCCCACTCACAGGGGTGGGTACAGATACGCAGTATTTT
D gene: TRBD1; V gene: TRBV4-1; clone size: -; CDR3 length: 18; J gene: TRBJ2-6; CDR3 protein: CASSPPGTGLSGANVLTF; CDR3 DNA: TGCGCCAGCAGCCCCCCCGGGACAGGGTTATCTGGGGCCAACGTCCTGACTTTC
D gene: TRBD2; V gene: TRBV30; clone size: -; CDR3 length: 15; J gene: TRBJ2-7; CDR3 protein: CAWSSPLAGGVEQYF; CDR3 DNA: TGTGCCTGGAGTTCCCCTCTAGCGGGAGGCGTCGAGCAGTACTTC
D gene: TRBD2; V gene: TRBV18; clone size: -; CDR3 length: 18; J gene: TRBJ2-3; CDR3 protein: CASSPGLAGGFGTDTQYF; CDR3 DNA: TGTGCCAGCTCACCGGGACTAGCGGGAGGGTTCGGCACAGATACGCAGTATTTT
D gene: TRBD2; V gene: TRBV6-6; clone size: -; CDR3 length: 15; J gene: TRBJ2-5; CDR3 protein: CASSFPSGGQETQYF; CDR3 DNA: TGTGCCAGCAGTTTTCCTAGCGGGGGACAAGAGACCCAGTACTTC
D gene: TRBD2; V gene: TRBV5-1; clone size: -; CDR3 length: 15; J gene: TRBJ2-7; CDR3 protein: CASSLTSGRAQEQYF; CDR3 DNA: TGCGCCAGCAGCCTAACTAGCGGGAGGGCTCAAGAGCAGTACTTC
D gene: -; V gene: TRBV28; clone size: -; CDR3 length: 12; J gene: TRBJ2-7; CDR3 protein: CASAWGAYEQYF; CDR3 DNA: TGTGCCAGCGCTTGGGGGGCCTACGAGCAGTACTTC
D gene: TRBD2; V gene: TRBV5-1; clone size: -; CDR3 length: 15; J gene: TRBJ2-3; CDR3 protein: CASSFLAGSTDTQYF; CDR3 DNA: TGCGCCAGCAGCTTCCTAGCGGGCAGCACAGATACGCAGTATTTT
D gene: -; V gene: TRBV5-6; clone size: -; CDR3 length: 14; J gene: TRBJ2-3; CDR3 protein: CASSSLTETDTQYF; CDR3 DNA: TGTGCCAGCAGCTCCTTGACTGAGACAGATACGCAGTATTTT
D gene: TRBD1; V gene: TRBV7-8; clone size: -; CDR3 length: 14; J gene: TRBJ2-7; CDR3 protein: CASSFRTGNYEQYF; CDR3 DNA: TGTGCCAGCAGCTTCCGGACAGGGAATTACGAGCAGTACTTC
D gene: -; V gene: TRBV12-1; clone size: -; CDR3 length: 17; J gene: TRBJ2-5; CDR3 protein: CASSTRLAGGGQETQYF; CDR3 DNA: TGTGCCAGCAGCACCCGACTAGCGGGAGGGGGGCAAGAGACCCAGTACTTC
D gene: -; V gene: TRBV5-1; clone size: once; CDR3 length: 16; J gene: TRBJ1-6; CDR3 protein: CASSLAGLRYNSPLHF; CDR3 DNA: TGCGCCAGCAGCTTGGCCGGTTTGCGCTATAATTCACCCCTCCACTTT
D gene: -; V gene: TRBV7-3; clone size: -; CDR3 length: 14; J gene: TRBJ2-3; CDR3 protein: CASSLNLDYNTQYF; CDR3 DNA: TGTGCCAGCAGCTTAAATCTGGACTATAATACGCAGTATTTT
D gene: -; V gene: TRBV5-6; clone size: -; CDR3 length: 14; J gene: TRBJ2-7; CDR3 protein: CASSLGGSSYEQYF; CDR3 DNA: TGTGCCAGCAGCTTGGGGGGGAGCTCCTACGAGCAGTACTTC